These 20 T cell receptor beta chains originate from one sample sequenced in a study of T cell responses to AZD1222 COVID-19 vaccine. Sequencing used immunoSEQ multiplex PCR; TCRdb keeps in-frame clones, though not all of them. The table has 50,000 to 75,000 clones, 76% seen once; the top ten hold roughly 13%. The sequenced sample was peripheral blood, obtained on day 0 of AZD1222 vaccination. Receptors were obtained from an adult in good health.

This clone was recorded once. The chain joins TRBV5-5 to TRBJ1-2, with 10 positions matching TRBD1. The CDR3 spans 16 residues. Looked up from germline, CDR1 is SGHKS and CDR2 is YYEKEE (reference sequence). The V segment lost 4 bases and the J segment 4 bases; nucleotides outside the gene matches: 10. Here the CDR3 DNA reads TGTGCCAGCAGCGCCGAGGTGGGACAGGGGTTCTATGGCTACACCTTC. Translated, it gives CASSAEVGQGFYGYTF. Looking up the rest from reference TRBV5-5 and TRBJ1-2 gives the full variable domain: DAGVTQSPTHLIKTRGQQVTLRCSPISGHKSVSWYQQVLGQGPQFIFQYYEKEERGRGNFPDRFSARQFPNYSSELNVNALLLGDSALYLCASSAEVGQGFYGYTFGSGTRLTVV.

The V and J genes are TRBV7-2 and TRBJ1-5; 8 positions match TRBD1. CDR3 length: 15 residues. From germline, CDR1 is SGHTA and CDR2 FQGNSA. V trimming: 5 bases; J trimming: 6 bases; junction bases outside the gene matches: 9. The CDR3 reads CASSATGGSAQPQHF. Written as DNA, the CDR3 is TGTGCCAGCAGCGCCACAGGGGGTTCTGCTCAGCCCCAGCATTTT.

The genes are TRBV5-5 and TRBJ1-1; the D is unclear. Germline lookup yields CDR1 SGHKS and CDR2 YYEKEE (reference sequence). Deletions cut 4 bases from V and 4 bases from J, with 14 bases between. The CDR3 runs 14 residues. The CDR3 DNA follows: TGTGCCAGCAGCCTAATGGATCAGAGCACTGAAGCTTTCTTT. This translates into CASSLMDQSTEAFF.

The rearrangement links TRBV6-5 to TRBJ1-3; 8 bases align to TRBD1. CDR1 is MNHEY, CDR2 SVGAGI, per germline. CDR3 size: 15 residues. J lost 0 bases, V lost 2 bases, and 0 bases had no gene match. CDR3 nucleotide sequence: TGTGCCAGCAGTTACACAGGGGGCTCTGGAAACACCATATATTTT. Translated: CASSYTGGSGNTIYF.

The J gene is TRBJ2-3, the V gene TRBV9; D ambiguous. The CDR3 runs to 14 residues. V lost 4 bases, J lost 1 base, and 10 bases lay in between. Germline loops: CDR1 SGDLS, CDR2 YYNGEE. The DNA of the CDR3 is TGTGCCAGCAGCCGTAGATCGGGCACAGATACGCAGTATTTT. Protein product: CASSRRSGTDTQYF.

This chain joins TRBV5-1 and TRBJ1-1, with TRBD1 matching over 8 bases. Losses at the gene ends were 3 bases for V and 4 bases for J; bases not matched to a gene: 5. Germline V gene lookup returns CDR1 SGHRS and CDR2 YFSETQ. The CDR3 is 14 residues long. The CDR3 bases are TGCGCCAGCAGCTCCCAGGGGGCTGGCACTGAAGCTTTCTTT. This sequence encodes CASSSQGAGTEAFF.

The chain is built from TRBV6-2 or TRBV6-3 and TRBJ2-3, with D possibly matching TRBD1 (7 bases). CDR1 and CDR2 (germline): MNHEY, SVGEGT. V lost 4 bases and J lost 5, with 19 bases in between. The CDR3 is 16 residues long. Written as DNA, the CDR3 is TGTGCCAGCAGTTCCACCGACAGGGAGGTGGGAGATACGCAGTATTTT. Amino acid sequence: CASSSTDREVGDTQYF.

The rearrangement uses TRBV3-1 (or the pseudogene TRBV3-2) and TRBJ2-1, with 11 bases that match TRBD2. This CDR3 has 15 residues. Germline loops: CDR1 LGHDT, CDR2 YNNKEL (reference sequence). J gave up 3 bases and V 5 bases, and 3 bases lay outside the gene matches. The CDR3, as DNA: TGTGCCAGCAGCACCGGGACTAGCGGCTACAATGAGCAGTTCTTC. Encoded protein: CASSTGTSGYNEQFF.

This sequence joins TRBV5-1 and TRBJ2-2, with no clear D. Germline V gene sequence: CDR1 SGHRS, CDR2 YFSETQ. The CDR3 runs to 15 residues. The V gene lost 2 bases and the J gene lost 6 bases, with 14 bases spanning the gap. CDR3 in amino acids: CASSLESKGSGELFF. The DNA for the CDR3 is TGCGCCAGCAGCTTAGAGAGTAAAGGGTCCGGGGAGCTGTTTTTT.

The J gene is TRBJ2-7, the V gene TRBV27; D not certain. In germline, CDR1 is MNHEY, CDR2 SMNVEV (reference sequence). Trimming cost V 1 base and J 2 bases, with 9 bases left between them. The CDR3 runs to 14 residues. CDR3 DNA sequence: TGTGCCAGCAGTTTATGGGGTCAAGCCTACGAGCAGTACTTC. Translating it yields CASSLWGQAYEQYF.

The rearrangement uses TRBV18 and TRBJ1-3, with D perhaps TRBD1 (5 bases). CDR1 and CDR2 from the germline V gene are KGHSH and LQKENI. Trimming took off 6 bases at V and 0 bases at J, with 12 bases between the two ends. The CDR3 covers 15 residues. The CDR3 loop is CASSIDSNSGNTIYF. The CDR3 nucleotides are TGTGCCAGCTCTATCGACAGCAACTCTGGAAACACCATATATTTT.

The chain couples TRBV25-1 to TRBJ1-1, with no clear D. This CDR3 is 14 amino acids long. V was trimmed by 5 bases and J by 0 bases, leaving 10 bases between them. CDR1 is MGHDK, CDR2 SYGVNS, per germline. The CDR3 is CASSSKALNTEAFF. The CDR3 nucleotides read TGTGCCAGCAGTTCCAAAGCTTTGAACACTGAAGCTTTCTTT.

In this sample, this clone turned up a few times. The J gene is TRBJ1-1, the V gene TRBV19; D call uncertain. V was trimmed by 3 bases and J by 0 bases, leaving 14 bases between them. This CDR3 has 16 residues. CDR1 and CDR2 from the germline V gene are LNHDA and SQIVND (reference sequence). The chain's CDR3 is CASSIPPIGMNTEAFF. The CDR3 DNA reads TGTGCCAGTAGTATCCCTCCTATAGGAATGAACACTGAAGCTTTCTTT.

J is TRBJ1-2 and V is TRBV12-3 or TRBV12-4, with TRBD1 matching 7 bases. V lost 6 bases to trimming and J lost 7 bases; unmatched junction nucleotides: 5. This CDR3 contains 12 residues. This CDR3 is CASSPTGLGYTF. DNA for the CDR3: TGTGCCAGCAGCCCGACAGGGCTTGGCTACACCTTC.

The J gene is TRBJ1-1, the V gene TRBV5-8; a possible D gene is TRBD1 (6 bases). Germline CDR1 is SGHTS and CDR2 is YDEGEE. V lost 1 base to trimming and J lost 5 bases, with 21 bases between them. This CDR3 comprises 17 residues. Written as DNA, the CDR3 is TGTGCCAGCAGCTTGCGGGGGGCTCGCGCTATTATTACTGAAGCTTTCTTT. The encoded protein is CASSLRGARAIITEAFF.

V is TRBV12-3 or TRBV12-4 and J is TRBJ2-3; D not resolved. Trimming took 3 bases from V and 1 from J, leaving 5 bases between them. The CDR3 has 13 amino acids. CDR3 in amino acids: CASSFSRTDTQYF. CDR3 sequence (DNA): TGTGCCAGCAGTTTTTCCCGCACAGATACGCAGTATTTT.

This rearrangement joins TRBV4-2 to TRBJ1-2, with a tentative D call TRBD1 (6 bases). V lost 6 bases and J lost 4, with 18 bases in between. The CDR3 has 15 residues. CDR1 LGHNA and CDR2 YNFKEQ come from the germline V gene. The CDR3 spells CASRAREGEGYGYTF. The CDR3 DNA follows: TGTGCCAGCAGGGCAAGGGAGGGGGAAGGCTATGGCTACACCTTC.

This clone has only a few counts. CDR3 sequence: CASGSGTVQETQYF. The DNA of the CDR3 is TGTGCCAGCGGTAGCGGGACAGTACAAGAGACCCAGTACTTC. V gene TRBV2 combines with J gene TRBJ2-5; a weak D match, TRBD2 (8 bases). The CDR3 totals 14 residues. Germline V gene data show CDR1 as SNHLY and CDR2 as FYNNEI. The germline V and J ends were trimmed by 8 bases and 2 bases, with 15 bases remaining between them.

This chain uses TRBV19 with TRBJ1-6, with D uncertain. V was pared by 5 bases and J by 8 bases, with 16 bases between. Germline assignment: CDR1 LNHDA and CDR2 SQIVND (reference sequence). The CDR3 contains 15 residues. CDR3 nucleotides: TGTGCCAGTAGTCCCCCTGGACTGTATTATTCACCCCTCCACTTT. Residues: CASSPPGLYYSPLHF.

The chain uses TRBV28 and TRBJ1-6, with no clear D. Germline V CDR1 and CDR2: MDHEN, SYDVKM. CDR3 length: 13 residues. Trimming pared 10 bases from V and 8 bases from J, leaving 15 bases between. The CDR3 nucleotides are TGTGCCACCTCGTTGCGGAGAGATTCACCCCTCCACTTT. Encoded protein: CATSLRRDSPLHF.